These 10 T cell receptor beta chains share one sample of origin, sequenced in a study of shared clonotypes between healthy human individuals. TCRdb's table, derived via immunoSEQ multiplex PCR, lists solely in-frame clones and lacks some. This table holds millions of clones, approximately 94% found once. In the naive CD8 group, cells lacked CD45RO and were positively selected for CCR7, so terminally differentiated effector memory CD45RA+ cells were left out. The sequenced sample consisted of naive CD8+ T cells from PBMCs. These TCRs come from a man aged 18 to 30 in good health. Some clones in this sample may be carry-over from other donors' samples.

In DNA, the CDR3 is TGTGCCAGTAGTATAATCTTGGGTCCTTTGAATGAGCAGTTCTTC. Translating gives CASSIILGPLNEQFF. The V call is TRBV19, the J call TRBJ2-1; D gene unclear. The CDR3 spans 15 residues. Trimming removed 2 bases from V and 7 bases from J, with 15 bases in between. Germline loops: CDR1 LNHDA, CDR2 SQIVND (reference sequence).

This rearrangement joins TRBV19 to TRBJ1-2; D possibly corresponds to TRBD1 (6 bases). The CDR3 runs to 15 residues. Per the germline V gene, CDR1 is LNHDA and CDR2 is SQIVND (reference sequence). V lost 7 bases, J lost 1 base, and 16 bases lay in between. Here the CDR3 DNA reads TGTGCCAGTACCCCCCTCCCGGACAGTAACTATGGCTACACCTTC. Protein: CASTPLPDSNYGYTF.

On this clone itself: Within the sample, other DNA sequences also encode this same CDR3. This chain links TRBV7-9 with TRBJ1-4, with D possibly TRBD1 on 6 matching bases. Trimming stripped 5 bases from V and 3 bases from J, with 13 bases between. The CDR3 length is 15 residues. CDR1 SEHNR and CDR2 FQNEAQ come from the germline V gene (reference sequence). CDR3 sequence (DNA): TGTGCCAGCAGCCTCACAGGGTCTGCTAATGAAAAACTGTTTTTT. Its translation: CASSLTGSANEKLFF.

This clone was recorded once. V gene TRBV7-2 combines with J gene TRBJ1-5; D is uncertain. Trimming took off 5 bases at V and 0 bases at J, with 8 bases between the two ends. Germline lookup yields CDR1 SGHTA and CDR2 FQGNSA. The CDR3 has 14 residues. CDR3 sequence (DNA): TGTGCCAGCAGCCAATACGGTAGCAATCAGCCCCAGCATTTT. Its protein is CASSQYGSNQPQHF.

On this clone: This CDR3 is missing its conserved last phenylalanine or tryptophan, likely due to a read error. The chain joins TRBV29-1 to TRBJ2-7, with TRBD2 identical over 11 bases. The CDR3 spans 14 residues. Trimming took 4 bases from V and 2 from J; bases not matched to a gene: 4. From germline, CDR1 is SQVTM and CDR2 ANQGSEA. DNA for the CDR3: TGCAGCGTTGCCGGGACTAGCGGTGCCTACGAGCAGTACCTC. Its translation is CSVAGTSGAYEQYL.

This clone was seen once. The genes are TRBV25-1 and TRBJ1-1, with D perhaps TRBD1 (6 bases). The CDR3 consists of 13 residues. CDR1 and CDR2 (germline): MGHDK, SYGVNS. Trimming removed 4 bases at V and 4 bases at J, with 10 bases between. The DNA of the CDR3 is TGTGCCAGCAGTGCACAGGGTCCCACTGAAGCTTTCTTT. The encoded protein is CASSAQGPTEAFF.

This clone has just a few counts. Other DNA sequences in this sample translate to the same CDR3. The V call is TRBV2, the J call TRBJ2-3; the match to TRBD1 covers 7 bases. The V gene end was trimmed by 4 bases and the J gene end by 2 bases; junction bases not matched to a gene: 6. Per germline, CDR1 SNHLY and CDR2 FYNNEI. The CDR3 runs 15 residues. The CDR3 region is CASSAGTASTDTQYF. CDR3 DNA: TGTGCCAGCAGTGCTGGGACAGCTTCCACAGATACGCAGTATTTT.

V is TRBV4-3 and J is TRBJ2-1; 13 bases align to TRBD2. The germline V gene encodes CDR1 LGHNA and CDR2 YSLEER. J lost 0 bases, V lost 2 bases, and 4 bases had no gene match. The CDR3 has 18 amino acids. The CDR3: CASSQQTSGRGSYNEQFF. The CDR3 bases are TGCGCCAGCAGCCAACAAACTAGCGGGAGGGGCTCCTACAATGAGCAGTTCTTC.

This clone occurred once. V gene TRBV5-6 combines with J gene TRBJ2-1; 7 nucleotides agree with TRBD1. V dropped 4 bases and J dropped 12; count of bases not matched to a gene: 10. The CDR3 is 13 amino acids. Germline CDR1 and CDR2: SGHDT and YYEEEE. For the CDR3, the DNA is TGTGCCAGCAGCCTGACAGGGTGGGTCGTGCAGTTCTTC. This translates into CASSLTGWVVQFF.

This chain joins TRBV28 and TRBJ2-5, with D possibly called TRBD1 or TRBD2 (5 bases each). The CDR3 is 13 residues long. CDR1 is MDHEN, CDR2 SYDVKM, per germline. The germline V and J ends were trimmed by 3 bases and 5 bases, with 10 bases remaining between them. This chain's CDR3 is CASSLRDVETQYF. DNA of the CDR3: TGTGCCAGCAGTTTGAGGGACGTGGAGACCCAGTACTTC. The entire variable domain, with the rest obtained from reference TRBV28 and TRBJ2-5, is as follows: DVKVTQSSRYLVKRTGEKVFLECVQDMDHENMFWYRQDPGLGLRLIYFSYDVKMKEKGDIPEGYSVSREKKERFSLILESASTNQTSMYLCASSLRDVETQYFGPGTRLLVL.